These T cell receptor beta chains were read from a single sample in a study of shared clonotypes between healthy human individuals. Assay: immunoSEQ multiplex PCR; the TCRdb copy retains only in-frame clones and omits some. The sample includes around 1.6 million clones, approximately 98% of them seen just once. Sequencing was carried out using naive CD4+ T cells sorted from blood. These receptor sequences come from a man aged 25 to 45 in good health. CDR3s include the opening cysteine and the closing phenylalanine or tryptophan. D genes are given only for firm matches. Clone sizes are given selectively: once, few, many, or a class where the clone is expanded.

j_call,d_call,clone_size,v_call,cdr3_aa,cdr3_nt
TRBJ1-1,TRBD1,-,TRBV18,CASSPNGQGFTEAFF,TGTGCCAGCTCCCCCAATGGACAGGGGTTCACTGAAGCTTTCTTT
TRBJ2-1,TRBD2,-,TRBV10-3,CATFSAGAPNEQFF,TGTGCCACCTTCTCAGCGGGAGCGCCCAATGAGCAGTTCTTC
TRBJ2-1,-,-,TRBV18,CASSRGPQGSGEQFF,TGTGCCAGCTCCCGGGGCCCGCAGGGGTCCGGTGAGCAGTTCTTC
TRBJ1-4,-,-,TRBV28,CASSDSRGTNEKLFF,TGTGCCAGCAGTGACTCGCGAGGGACTAATGAAAAACTGTTTTTT
TRBJ2-3,-,-,TRBV18,CASSPPGGTSTDTQYF,TGTGCCAGCTCACCACCGGGGGGAACTAGCACAGATACGCAGTATTTT
TRBJ2-1,TRBD2,-,TRBV11-2,CASSNRTSGINEQFF,TGTGCCAGCAGCAATAGGACTAGCGGGATCAATGAGCAGTTCTTC
TRBJ1-2,-,-,TRBV7-2,CASSNGAGETYGYTF,TGTGCCAGCAGCAATGGGGCAGGGGAAACCTATGGCTACACCTTC
TRBJ2-3,TRBD2,-,TRBV10-3,CAISARTSGSDTQYF,TGTGCCATCAGTGCCCGGACTAGCGGGAGTGATACGCAGTATTTT
TRBJ2-7,TRBD2,-,TRBV6-1,CASSISGNFYEQYF,TGTGCCAGCAGTATTAGCGGGAACTTCTACGAGCAGTACTTC
TRBJ2-7,TRBD2,-,TRBV7-2,CASSLGSSGGSYEQYF,TGTGCCAGCAGCTTAGGAAGTAGCGGGGGCTCCTACGAGCAGTACTTC
TRBJ2-1,TRBD2,-,TRBV7-9,CASSLGTSSGEQFF,TGTGCCAGCAGCTTAGGGACTAGCAGCGGGGAGCAGTTCTTC
TRBJ2-1,-,once,TRBV29-1,CSIRTRGVYNEQFF,TGCAGCATTCGTACCCGTGGAGTCTACAATGAGCAGTTCTTC
TRBJ2-1,-,-,TRBV10-3,CAINSDVSSYNEQFF,TGTGCCATCAACTCGGACGTAAGCTCCTACAATGAGCAGTTCTTC
TRBJ1-5,TRBD1,-,TRBV28,CASRRRQGAREIIQPQHF,TGTGCCAGCAGGCGGCGTCAGGGGGCGAGGGAGATTATTCAGCCCCAGCATTTT
TRBJ1-2,-,-,TRBV9,CASSAGPHYGYTF,TGTGCCAGCAGCGCGGGACCTCACTATGGCTACACCTTC
TRBJ2-7,TRBD1,-,TRBV18,CASSPLGTGAHEQYF,TGTGCCAGCTCACCACTCGGGACAGGGGCTCACGAGCAGTACTTC
TRBJ2-3,TRBD1,-,TRBV18,CASSGTGQGRRDTQYF,TGTGCCAGCTCAGGGACGGGACAGGGAAGGCGTGATACGCAGTATTTT
TRBJ2-7,-,-,TRBV5-1,CASSPEVGSYEQYF,TGCGCCAGCAGCCCGGAAGTGGGATCCTACGAGCAGTACTTC
TRBJ2-7,-,-,TRBV4-1,CASSQDNRIDEQYF,TGCGCCAGCAGCCAAGATAACAGGATCGACGAGCAGTACTTC
TRBJ2-5,-,once,TRBV7-2,CASSFPGGETQYF,TGTGCCAGCAGCTTTCCAGGGGGGGAGACCCAGTACTTC
TRBJ2-3,-,-,TRBV6-1,CASSDFFIAGRSDTQYF,TGTGCCAGCAGTGATTTTTTCATCGCGGGACGGTCAGATACGCAGTATTTT
TRBJ2-1,TRBD1,-,TRBV5-1,CASSSTATGGNEQFF,TGCGCCAGCAGCTCGACCGCGACAGGGGGCAATGAGCAGTTCTTC
TRBJ2-7,-,-,TRBV27,CASSFKSGPYEQYF,TGTGCCAGCAGTTTCAAGTCAGGCCCCTACGAGCAGTACTTC
TRBJ1-5,-,-,TRBV5-6,CASSSQGPGQPQHF,TGTGCCAGCAGTAGTCAGGGGCCGGGACAGCCCCAGCATTTT
TRBJ2-2,-,once,TRBV18,CASSPQGGTGELFF,TGTGCCAGCTCACCACAAGGGGGAACCGGGGAGCTGTTTTTT
TRBJ2-1,-,-,TRBV7-2,CACGGFYNEQFF,TGTGCCTGTGGCGGATTCTACAATGAGCAGTTCTTC
TRBJ2-3,-,-,TRBV4-3,CASSQVGTDTQYF,TGCGCCAGCAGCCAGGTCGGGACAGATACGCAGTATTTT
TRBJ2-2,TRBD2,-,TRBV29-1,CSVGLLADTGELFF,TGCAGCGTTGGTTTGCTAGCGGACACCGGGGAGCTGTTTTTT
TRBJ2-1,TRBD1,-,TRBV28,CASSWDSYSYNEQFF,TGTGCCAGCAGTTGGGACAGCTACTCCTACAATGAGCAGTTCTTC
TRBJ1-1,TRBD1,-,TRBV7-6,CASSNPGQRNTEAFF,TGTGCCAGCAGCAACCCGGGACAGAGGAACACTGAAGCTTTCTTT
TRBJ2-7,-,-,TRBV5-6,CASSLVLADDYEQYF,TGTGCCAGCAGCTTGGTTTTAGCAGATGACTACGAGCAGTACTTC
TRBJ2-3,TRBD2,-,TRBV7-9,CASTPEGTRTSTDTQYF,TGTGCCAGCACCCCGGAGGGGACTAGGACCTCCACAGATACGCAGTATTTT
TRBJ2-2,-,-,TRBV7-9,CASSLGSNTGELFF,TGTGCCAGCAGCTTAGGCTCTAACACCGGGGAGCTGTTTTTT
TRBJ2-7,-,-,TRBV7-2,CASSSRALYEQYF,TGTGCCAGCAGCTCCCGGGCCCTTTACGAGCAGTACTTC
TRBJ2-7,-,-,TRBV2,CASSEALALPAYEQYF,TGTGCCAGCAGTGAAGCTCTAGCCTTACCCGCATACGAGCAGTACTTC
TRBJ2-7,TRBD2,-,TRBV6-5,CASSSTSGSYEQYF,TGTGCCAGCAGTAGCACTAGCGGCTCCTACGAGCAGTACTTC
TRBJ2-7,-,-,TRBV10-1,CASSESRRGPREQYF,TGCGCCAGCAGTGAGTCCAGAAGGGGCCCTAGGGAGCAGTACTTC
TRBJ2-1,-,-,TRBV6-1,CASSVVRGPYNEQFF,TGTGCCAGCAGTGTGGTGCGAGGGCCGTACAATGAGCAGTTCTTC
TRBJ1-2,TRBD1,-,TRBV28,CASTKQGAFANTF,TGTGCCAGCACTAAACAGGGGGCGTTTGCTAACACCTTC
TRBJ2-7,TRBD2,-,TRBV5-1,CASSLVAGVYEQYF,TGCGCCAGCAGCTTGGTGGCGGGAGTTTACGAGCAGTACTTC
TRBJ2-3,-,few,TRBV7-3,CASSLTDTQYF,TGTGCCAGCAGCTTAACAGATACGCAGTATTTT
TRBJ2-3,TRBD1,-,TRBV14,CASSQIQGADTQYF,TGTGCCAGCAGCCAAATACAGGGGGCAGATACGCAGTATTTT
TRBJ2-7,TRBD1,-,TRBV5-5,CASSLVRTGGSYEQYF,TGTGCCAGCAGCTTGGTAAGGACAGGCGGCTCCTACGAGCAGTACTTC
TRBJ2-7,TRBD1,once,TRBV16,CASSQSRGTGSNEQYF,TGTGCCAGCAGCCAATCGAGAGGGACAGGGAGCAACGAGCAGTACTTC
TRBJ2-5,TRBD1,-,TRBV29-1,CSVFLRGRETQYF,TGCAGCGTATTTTTGAGGGGGCGGGAGACCCAGTACTTC
TRBJ2-3,-,-,TRBV15,CATSRESLLVAQSTDTQYF,TGTGCCACCAGCAGGGAATCCTTACTGGTAGCGCAGAGCACAGATACGCAGTATTTT
TRBJ1-5,-,once,TRBV6-6,CASSYGPQHF,TGTGCCAGCAGTTACGGGCCCCAGCATTTT
TRBJ1-4,-,-,TRBV7-6,CASSLASIWREKLFF,TGTGCCAGCAGCTTAGCCAGTATCTGGAGAGAAAAACTGTTTTTT